This TCR beta chain was identified during a study of post-analysis software for immune sequencing data. For the study at large: Included courses were relapsing-remitting and secondary progressive multiple sclerosis; progressive-relapsing multiple sclerosis was also included. Study observations and caveats: Those with multiple sclerosis, the patient group, showed significantly lower normalized Chao1 diversity than controls.

There are a few counts of this clonotype. Its antigen remains unknown. Unique molecular identifiers were carried by the TCR beta cDNA libraries. Between about 0.85 and 11 million T cells gave rise to roughly 0.5 million cDNA molecules. TCRdb redid the calling of the PCR reads with MiXCR, one entry per CDR3 protein. Among 500,000 to 600,000 distinct CDR3 sequences listed, 44% were seen once. Sequencing was performed on blood. The TCR originated in a girl under 18 with multiple sclerosis.

The CDR3 DNA sequence: TGCAGTGCGCCAAAGTTGAACACTGAAGCTTTCTTT. Protein product: CSAPKLNTEAFF. The chain couples TRBV20-1 to TRBJ1-1, with D uncertain. Germline CDR1 reads DFQATT; CDR2 reads SNEGSKA (reference sequence). This CDR3 spans 12 amino acids. V lost 6 bases and J 0 bases, leaving 8 bases between the germline ends.